One and the same sample provided the 2 T cell receptor beta chains below, sequenced in a study of T cell clonotyping in hematopoietic cell transplantation listed by TCRdb under 2021. Library preparation used the immunoSEQ multiplex PCR assay. In its TCRdb copy, this immuneACCESS table keeps in-frame sequences only and misses some clones. Where compared with another copy, unresolved V genes explain less than half of these, and the others have no known cause. The sample has 15,000 to 20,000 clones on record, approximately 74% of them singletons. About 9.3% of the sample is in the top ten clones. The specimen sequenced was peripheral blood mononuclear cells. The receptor set was obtained from an older woman in good health. Some clones in this sample may be carry-over from other donors' samples.

The V and J genes are TRBV27 and TRBJ2-1; D is unresolved. Per the germline V gene, CDR1 is MNHEY and CDR2 is SMNVEV (reference sequence). V lost 4 bases, J lost 4 bases, and 8 bases lay in between. This CDR3 region has 13 residues. In nucleotides, the CDR3 is TGTGCCAGCAGTTACCCCCCATACAATGAGCAGTTCTTC. Its translation is CASSYPPYNEQFF.

The chain carries TRBV7-3 and TRBJ1-1, with 8 positions matching TRBD1. V was pared by 5 bases and J by 10 bases, with 15 bases of the junction left unmatched. This CDR3 contains 15 residues. Germline V gene sequence: CDR1 SGHTA, CDR2 FQGTGA. The CDR3 is CASSPYPHTGGAAFF. The CDR3 coding sequence is TGTGCCAGCAGCCCGTACCCCCACACAGGGGGGGCAGCTTTCTTT.